The source of this TCR beta chain is a study of cytomegalovirus exposure and HLA in healthy donors. Broader study findings: Further analysis, carried out later, found HLA-associated TCR beta chains more clonally expanded than equally common other chains.

A word on this clone: No antigen is known for it.

PCR primers comprised 60 Vbeta and 13 Jbeta primers. Profiled with immunoSEQ multiplex PCR; TCRdb holds only in-frame clones, not every one. Of more than 85,000 clones in the sample, less than 65% were seen once. The sample taken for sequencing was PBMCs. This sequence originates from a woman in her twenties or thirties in good health and CMV-seronegative.

The CDR3 reads CASRAQGAGEQYF. In nucleotides, the CDR3 is TGTGCCAGTAGGGCCCAGGGGGCGGGGGAGCAGTACTTC. The chain links TRBV19 to TRBJ2-7; 8 bases map to TRBD1. Germline V gene data show CDR1 as LNHDA and CDR2 as SQIVND (reference sequence). V lost 6 bases, J lost 7 bases, and 8 bases stayed unmatched. The CDR3 consists of 13 residues.